This TCR beta chain was documented in a study of shared clonotypes between healthy human individuals. CDR3 length equals 15 residues. V dropped 3 bases and J dropped 3; count of bases not matched to a gene: 5. From germline, CDR1 is SGHNT and CDR2 YYREEE (reference sequence). The table came from immunoSEQ multiplex PCR; TCRdb's copy has only in-frame clones and leaves some out. The repertoire holds 450,000 to 500,000 clones, 70% to 85% seen once, with around 11% in the top ten. The rearrangement joins TRBV5-4 to TRBJ2-5; 10 positions match TRBD2. Sequencing input: PBMCs. The source is a woman aged 40 to 50 in good health. Some clones in this sample may be carry-over from other donors' samples. The CDR3, as DNA: TGTGCCAGCAGCTACCTTGGACTAGCGGAAGAGACCCAGTACTTC. This codes for CASSYLGLAEETQYF.